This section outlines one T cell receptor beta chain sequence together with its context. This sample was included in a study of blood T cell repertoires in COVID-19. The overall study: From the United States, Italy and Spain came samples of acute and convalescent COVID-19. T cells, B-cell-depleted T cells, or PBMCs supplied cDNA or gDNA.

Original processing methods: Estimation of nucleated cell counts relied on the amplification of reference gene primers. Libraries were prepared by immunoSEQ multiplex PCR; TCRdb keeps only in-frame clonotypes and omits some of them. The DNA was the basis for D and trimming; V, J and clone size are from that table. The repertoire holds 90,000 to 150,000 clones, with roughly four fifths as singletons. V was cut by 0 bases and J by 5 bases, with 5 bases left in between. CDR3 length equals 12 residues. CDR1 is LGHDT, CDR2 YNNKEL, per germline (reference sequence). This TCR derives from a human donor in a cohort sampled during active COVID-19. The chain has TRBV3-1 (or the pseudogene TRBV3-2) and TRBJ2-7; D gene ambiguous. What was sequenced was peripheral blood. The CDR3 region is CASSQDSDEQYF. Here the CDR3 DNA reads TGTGCCAGCAGCCAAGACTCGGACGAGCAGTACTTC.